The 18 T cell receptor beta chains below all came from one sample that was sequenced in a study of patients and donors after allogeneic stem cell transplantation. TCRdb re-analysed the RT-PCR reads in MiXCR, keeping a single row per CDR3 protein. The table lists hundreds of thousands of distinct CDR3 sequences, 38% of them singletons, with around 10% in the top ten. The source material was blood, either unsorted or a sorted T cell fraction (not recorded which). These receptors originate from a human donor who was either an allogeneic HSCT recipient or a stem cell or donor lymphocyte infusion donor (not recorded which). It is not recorded whose cells these are; they may come from a transplant donor.

This chain uses TRBV4-3 with TRBJ2-1; D not resolved. Germline CDR1 is LGHNA and CDR2 is YSLEER. CDR3 length: 17 amino acids. V lost 1 base and J lost 3, with 16 bases in between. The CDR3 sequence: CASSQGSWRNNYNEQFF. For the CDR3, the DNA is TGCGCCAGCAGCCAAGGGAGTTGGCGGAACAACTACAATGAGCAGTTCTTC.

This clonotype was seen only a few times. V and J are TRBV10-3 and TRBJ2-4, with D possibly called TRBD1 or TRBD2 (6 bases each). Germline lookup yields CDR1 ENHRY and CDR2 SYGVKD. The CDR3 contains 15 residues. Trimming left V 10 bases short and J 1 base short, with 17 bases between. The CDR3 nucleotides read TGTGCCAGTCCGTTAGGGGGACTGGCCAAAAACATTCAGTACTTC. Protein: CASPLGGLAKNIQYF.

The chain is built from TRBV12-3 or TRBV12-4 and TRBJ1-4; D is unclear. The ends were cut back, 2 bases at V and 8 bases at J, with 6 bases in the middle. The CDR3 runs 12 residues. The CDR3 spells CASSLRREKLFF. Here the CDR3 DNA reads TGTGCCAGCAGTTTACGGCGCGAAAAACTGTTTTTT.

The V call is TRBV18, the J call TRBJ2-6, with a possible D match to TRBD1 (6 bases). CDR3 length: 19 amino acids. Germline V lookup: CDR1 KGHSH, CDR2 LQKENI. Trimming took 4 bases from V and 0 from J, leaving 19 bases between them. The CDR3 loop is CASSLRQVTPHSGANVLTF. CDR3 coding DNA: TGTGCCAGCTCACTACGACAGGTCACTCCCCACTCTGGGGCCAACGTCCTGACTTTC. The full variable domain, with the rest looked up from reference TRBV18 and TRBJ2-6, is NAGVMQNPRHLVRRRGQEARLRCSPMKGHSHVYWYRQLPEEGLKFMVYLQKENIIDESGMPKERFSAEFPKEGPSILRIQQVVRGDSAAYFCASSLRQVTPHSGANVLTFGAGSRLTVL.

The J gene is TRBJ1-1, the V gene TRBV20-1; 7 bases line up with TRBD1. V shed 6 bases and J 0 bases; nucleotides not matched to a gene: 4. Germline CDR1 and CDR2: DFQATT and SNEGSKA (reference sequence). The CDR3 sequence is 13 residues long. The CDR3 protein is CSATGALNTEAFF. The CDR3 bases are TGCAGTGCCACAGGGGCCCTGAACACTGAAGCTTTCTTT.

This chain connects TRBV7-2 to TRBJ1-1, with no clear D. V was cut by 4 bases and J by 7 bases, with 16 bases left in between. The CDR3 consists of 14 residues. Germline V gives CDR1 SGHTA, CDR2 FQGNSA. The CDR3 loop is CASSSTNRVLEAFF. CDR3 sequence (DNA): TGTGCCAGCAGCTCAACGAACCGGGTACTTGAAGCTTTCTTT.

This clonotype came up a few times. This rearrangement joins TRBV5-1 to TRBJ1-1; TRBD1 agrees at 7 bases. Per the germline V gene, CDR1 is SGHRS and CDR2 is YFSETQ. V lost 4 bases to trimming and J lost 8 bases; unmatched junction nucleotides: 17. The length of the CDR3 is 16 residues. The CDR3 sequence is CASSASPSTGDIEAFF. The DNA for the CDR3 is TGCGCCAGCAGCGCAAGCCCTTCCACAGGGGACATCGAAGCTTTCTTT.

The chain employs TRBV5-1 and TRBJ2-1; D perhaps matches TRBD1 (5 bases). With 4 bases removed from V and 0 bases from J, the gap between germline ends came to 14 bases. This CDR3 is built from 16 residues. Germline lookup yields CDR1 SGHRS and CDR2 YFSETQ. The CDR3 region has the DNA TGCGCCAGCAGCCGGTCAGGGTACTCCTCCTACAATGAGCAGTTCTTC. As protein: CASSRSGYSSYNEQFF. The entire variable domain, with the rest obtained from reference TRBV5-1 and TRBJ2-1, is as follows: KAGVTQTPRYLIKTRGQQVTLSCSPISGHRSVSWYQQTPGQGLQFLFEYFSETQRNKGNFPGRFSGRQFSNSRSEMNVSTLELGDSALYLCASSRSGYSSYNEQFFGPGTRLTVL.

The chain links TRBV20-1 to TRBJ1-1; D unresolved. The CDR3 is 14 amino acids. Germline V gene data show CDR1 as DFQATT and CDR2 as SNEGSKA (reference sequence). The V gene lost 7 bases and the J gene lost 1 base, with 16 bases spanning the gap. The CDR3 sequence is CSGHLLWGNTEAFF. CDR3 nucleotide sequence: TGCAGTGGCCATCTCTTATGGGGGAACACTGAAGCTTTCTTT.

The rearrangement uses TRBV7-2 and TRBJ2-5; D is uncertain. This CDR3 has 13 residues. V lost 1 base and J lost 5, with 8 bases in between. CDR1 SGHTA and CDR2 FQGNSA come from the germline V gene. CDR3 coding DNA: TGTGCCAGCAGCTTAGGGATGTGGGAGACCCAGTACTTC. This translates into CASSLGMWETQYF. The variable domain in full, with the rest retrieved from reference TRBV7-2 and TRBJ2-5, is GAGVSQSPSNKVTEKGKDVELRCDPISGHTALYWYRQSLGQGLEFLIYFQGNSAPDKSGLPSDRFSAERTGGSVSTLTIQRTQQEDSAVYLCASSLGMWETQYFGPGTRLLVL.

As regards this clonotype: A junction end diverges from the germline sequence, so it may reflect a read error. The V call is TRBV3-1, the J call TRBJ1-1, with D perhaps matching TRBD1 (6 bases). The CDR3 is made up of 15 amino acids. Germline assignment: CDR1 LGHDT and CDR2 YNNKEL (reference sequence). The CDR3 reads CASSPAGFGGTESFF. CDR3 nucleotides: TGTGCCAGCAGCCCGGCAGGGTTTGGGGGCACTGAATCTTTCTTT.

This clonotype showed up just once. V gene TRBV10-3 combines with J gene TRBJ2-7; 9 bases line up with TRBD1. The trim removed 7 bases at V and 2 bases at J, leaving 3 bases unmatched. CDR3 size: 13 residues. Germline CDR1 ENHRY, CDR2 SYGVKD. CDR3 region: CAIKGQGPYEQYF. The CDR3 DNA sequence: TGTGCCATCAAGGGACAGGGTCCCTACGAGCAGTACTTC.

This chain joins TRBV5-6 and TRBJ1-2; no reliable D call. CDR3 length equals 16 residues. The V end was cut by 8 bases, the J end by 2 bases, with 22 bases between. Germline assignment: CDR1 SGHDT and CDR2 YYEEEE. The CDR3 sequence is CASAESPRRLNYGYTF. The CDR3 DNA sequence: TGTGCCAGTGCTGAAAGTCCCCGACGATTAAACTATGGCTACACCTTC. Full variable domain (missing parts from reference TRBV5-6 and TRBJ1-2): DAGVTQSPTHLIKTRGQQVTLRCSPKSGHDTVSWYQQALGQGPQFIFQYYEEEERQRGNFPDRFSGHQFPNYSSELNVNALLLGDSALYLCASAESPRRLNYGYTFGSGTRLTVV.

The V and J genes are TRBV25-1 and TRBJ2-7, with D unresolved. V lost 8 bases to trimming and J lost 6 bases, with 14 bases between them. CDR3 length: 12 residues. Germline CDR1 is MGHDK and CDR2 is SYGVNS. CDR3: CASEGNLAEQYF. The CDR3 region has the DNA TGTGCCAGCGAAGGTAATCTGGCCGAGCAGTACTTC.

The table lists this clonotype with many counts. The CDR3 loop reads CASSRQLNYGYTF. DNA for the CDR3: TGTGCCAGCAGTAGACAGCTAAACTATGGCTACACCTTC. The chain couples TRBV6-5 to TRBJ1-2; perhaps TRBD1 as D (5 bases). The CDR3 length is 13 residues. V was clipped by 5 bases and J by 2 bases, with 9 bases between them. CDR1 is MNHEY, CDR2 SVGAGI, per germline.

This clonotype has just one count. The rearrangement joins TRBV6-1 to TRBJ2-7; 7 nucleotides agree with TRBD1. CDR1 and CDR2 (germline): MNHNS, SASEGT. The CDR3 sequence is 13 residues long. V lost 7 bases, J lost 3 bases, and 6 bases stayed unmatched. CDR3 in amino acids: CASIEPGGYEQYF. In DNA form, the CDR3 reads TGTGCCAGCATAGAGCCAGGGGGCTACGAGCAGTACTTC.

This chain uses TRBV12-3 or TRBV12-4 with TRBJ1-1; 9 bases line up with TRBD1. This CDR3 contains 15 residues. V lost 5 bases, J lost 5 bases, and 9 bases stayed unmatched. As DNA, the CDR3 is TGTGCCAGCAGTAAACAGGGGGCGCGTGCAACTGAAGCTTTCTTT. As protein: CASSKQGARATEAFF.

This chain uses TRBV20-1 with TRBJ2-3; a possible D gene is TRBD1 (6 bases). Trimming stripped 3 bases from V and 0 bases from J, with 7 bases between. The CDR3 is 13 amino acids. Germline V lookup: CDR1 DFQATT, CDR2 SNEGSKA (reference sequence). The CDR3 nucleotides read TGCAGTGCTAGGACAGGAAGCACAGATACGCAGTATTTT. Protein sequence: CSARTGSTDTQYF.